The 7 T cell receptor beta chains given below trace back to one sample, sequenced in a study of patients with pleural tuberculosis. TCRdb redid the calling of the reads with MiXCR, one entry per CDR3 protein. The table shows under 65,000 distinct CDR3 sequences, with 6% to 8% occurring only once. All receptors come from a human donor with pleural tuberculosis.

This clonotype has ten or more counts. This sequence joins TRBV7-3 and TRBJ1-1; D unresolved. In germline, CDR1 is SGHTA, CDR2 FQGTGA. The CDR3 covers 13 residues. V gave up 4 bases and J gave up 2 bases, with 8 bases separating them. CDR3 in amino acids: CASSSGLNTEAFF. As DNA, the CDR3 is TGTGCCAGCAGCTCGGGCCTTAACACTGAAGCTTTCTTT.

This clonotype was seen many times. V and J are TRBV20-1 and TRBJ1-6; TRBD1 matches at 7 bases. This CDR3 contains 14 residues. The V segment lost 3 bases and the J segment 8 bases; nucleotides outside the gene matches: 7. The germline gives CDR1 DFQATT, CDR2 SNEGSKA (reference sequence). The CDR3 is CSASKGGLDSPLHF. The CDR3 DNA reads as TGCAGTGCTAGCAAAGGGGGCCTGGATTCACCCCTCCACTTT.

This clonotype was observed many times. The chain combines TRBV11-1 with TRBJ2-1; 12 bases fit TRBD2. Trimming took 4 bases from V and 7 from J; bases not matched to a gene: 8. This CDR3 has 16 amino acids. The germline V gene encodes CDR1 SGHAT and CDR2 FQDESV (reference sequence). CDR3 sequence (DNA): TGTGCCAGCAGCTGGACTAGCGGGGTCCTGGGGAATGAGCAGTTCTTC. It codes for CASSWTSGVLGNEQFF. Full variable domain (outside the CDR3, taken from reference TRBV11-1 and TRBJ2-1): EAEVAQSPRYKITEKSQAVAFWCDPISGHATLYWYRQILGQGPELLVQFQDESVVDDSQLPKDRFSAERLKGVDSTLKIQPAELGDSAMYLCASSWTSGVLGNEQFFGPGTRLTVL.

This clonotype was counted many times. Compared with germline, one end of the junction differs, possibly owing to a read error. The genes are TRBV15 and TRBJ2-7; D is unresolved. Germline loops: CDR1 LNHNV, CDR2 YYDKDF (reference sequence). The CDR3 has 12 residues. The CDR3 sequence: CATSRDLASLVF. The CDR3 DNA sequence: TGTGCCACCAGCAGAGATCTGGCTAGTCTAGTTTTC.

This clonotype was counted ten times or more. This chain uses TRBV20-1 with TRBJ2-7; TRBD1 matches 7 bases. Germline CDR1 is DFQATT and CDR2 is SNEGSKA (reference sequence). V was clipped by 6 bases and J by 6 bases; unmatched bases: 11. The CDR3 totals 13 residues. CDR3 protein: CSANRDRSSEQYF. CDR3 DNA sequence: TGCAGTGCAAACCGGGACAGATCGTCCGAGCAGTACTTC.

This clonotype has at least ten counts. The rearrangement uses TRBV20-1 and TRBJ1-1; TRBD1 matches at 7 bases. The junction had 9 bases not matched to a gene; V was cut back by 0 bases and J by 5 bases. The CDR3 consists of 15 residues. Per germline, CDR1 DFQATT and CDR2 SNEGSKA (reference sequence). CDR3: CSARDTQTGMTEAFF. The CDR3 nucleotides read TGCAGTGCTAGAGATACCCAGACAGGGATGACTGAAGCTTTCTTT.

Ten or more counts support this clonotype. This chain uses TRBV12-3 or TRBV12-4 with TRBJ1-1; no clear D gene. The CDR3 is made up of 13 amino acids. V gave up 6 bases and J gave up 3 bases, with 11 bases separating them. CDR3 residues: CASRGTWDTEAFF. The DNA for the CDR3 is TGTGCCAGCAGGGGAACATGGGACACTGAAGCTTTCTTT.